This T cell receptor beta chain was identified during a study of a mutant IDH1 vaccine in newly diagnosed glioma (dated by TCRdb to about 2021). Describing the broader study: Patients were given eight vaccinations, in weeks 1, 3, 5, 7, 11, 15, 19 and 23, which matched visits V03 through V10. Vaccination began 4-6 weeks after radiotherapy alone, or alongside temozolomide cycles in the chemotherapy-containing groups. Of the approximately 30 treated patients, approximately 62% were male and approximately 40% were female, and the mean age was approximately 39 years. Prior to enrollment, standard therapy consisting of radiotherapy alone, temozolomide alone, or radiochemotherapy with temozolomide had been administered to patients, with the combination being received by most patients. Six visits were used for peripheral blood collection: V03 (baseline), V05, V07, V10, V12 and V13. Longitudinal TCRB deep sequencing was done for roughly 23 treated patients, wherever samples were available for exploratory analyses. Here is what the overall study found, with its caveats: Selection of PBMC samples for TCRB deep sequencing was based on availability. Immune responses induced by the vaccine were seen in approximately 92% of patients across multiple MHC alleles. Changes in the top peripheral T cell clonotypes picked up by TCRB sequencing did not appear to be linked to pseudoprogression. The authors stated that sample limitations prevented analyses of patient blood samples from being reproduced.

As for this clone: Its antigen specificity is not known. The record has no base qualities; no much larger clone is one base away.

Trimming takes 7 bases off V and 4 bases off J; junction bases not matched to a gene: 6. Looking up the germline V gene yields CDR1 SNHLY and CDR2 FYNNEI. From cysteine to phenylalanine, the CDR3 is 13 amino acids long. The retained sequence is limited to the CDR3, 39 bases, with the frame set at the first base. Libraries were made using the immunoSEQ multiplex PCR assay. Following the manufacturer's protocol, the hsTCRB Kit was used to amplify rearranged TCR beta chain sequences. TCRB libraries were sequenced on an Illumina MiSeq. The authors' analysis ran thus. Demultiplexing, trimming and gene mapping were performed with the kit vendor's proprietary platform. The clones in this table, taken by TCRdb from immuneACCESS, are in-frame only. Not every clone is retained; where verified, under half of the shortfall comes from an unresolved V gene, and the cause of the rest is unknown. V, J and clone size were drawn from that table, and D and trimming were deduced from the DNA. This sample holds tens of thousands of clones; roughly 91% were observed only once. The ten biggest clones cover approximately 5.1% of the sample.

The time point label corresponds to: week 11, during vaccination. A 20-mer mutant IDH1 peptide at 300 micrograms in Montanide made up each vaccine dose, which was injected subcutaneously together with topical imiquimod. Newly diagnosed WHO grade 3 or 4 IDH1-mutant astrocytomas showing loss of nuclear ATRX were present in the donors. The samples were drawn from NOA16, a multicentre, single-arm, open-label phase I trial in Germany that tested a mutant IDH1 peptide vaccine in humans for the first time. Genomic DNA for TCRB sequencing was extracted from EDTA blood using the DNeasy Blood and Tissue Kit.

This specimen consisted of PBMCs, obtained from a glioma patient whose treatment included an IDH1 peptide vaccine. This clonotype was sampled from a woman in her forties with glioma. The V and J genes are TRBV2 and TRBJ1-2; 7 nucleotides in the junction match TRBD1. The CDR3 sequence is CASTTGQSYGYTF. The nucleotide sequence is given as TGTGCCAGCACCACGGGACAGAGCTATGGCTACACCTTC.